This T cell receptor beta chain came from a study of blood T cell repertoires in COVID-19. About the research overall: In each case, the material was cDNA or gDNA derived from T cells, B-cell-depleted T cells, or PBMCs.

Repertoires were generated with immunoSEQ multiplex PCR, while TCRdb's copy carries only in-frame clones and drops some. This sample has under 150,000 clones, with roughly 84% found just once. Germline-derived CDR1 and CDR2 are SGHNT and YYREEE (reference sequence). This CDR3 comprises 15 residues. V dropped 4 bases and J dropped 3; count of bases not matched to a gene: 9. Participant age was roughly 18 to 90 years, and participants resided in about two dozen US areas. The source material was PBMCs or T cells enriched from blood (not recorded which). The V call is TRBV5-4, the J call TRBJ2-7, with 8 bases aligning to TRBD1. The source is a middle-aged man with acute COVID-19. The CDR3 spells CASSPSRQGLYEQYF. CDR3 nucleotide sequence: TGTGCCAGCAGCCCTTCCCGACAGGGGCTCTACGAGCAGTACTTC.